Listed below are T cell receptor beta chains from one sample, sequenced in a study of cytomegalovirus exposure and HLA in healthy donors. Assay used: immunoSEQ multiplex PCR; TCRdb lists only in-frame clones, some missing. This table holds 150,000 to 200,000 clones, 86% found once. Sample: PBMCs. The receptors were gathered from a young woman in good health and CMV-seronegative. The CDR3 runs from the conserved cysteine through the conserved F or W. A clone size is listed for some rows: how often the clone was seen (once, few, many), or a class if it is expanded.

v_call clone_size cdr3_aa
TRBV6-1 NA CASRQDTYTGELFF
TRBV15 NA CATSRATGLGGNTIYF
TRBV28 NA CASSLVTVSSGNTIYF
TRBV9 NA CASSVASLGERNYGYTF
TRBV2 once CASSVQRRGTDTQYF
TRBV7-2 NA CASSLASRGSGRGTDTQYF
TRBV19 NA CASSIMARGTQYF
TRBV5-5 few CASSPGSSGAYEQYF
TRBV9 NA CASSVTGQGFYEQYF
TRBV5-1 NA CASSPAPLAGQRYNEQFF
TRBV27 once CASSLSSAYNEQFF
TRBV7-2 NA CASSFIRAPNEQYF
TRBV7-9 few CASSHRLAGKTQYF
TRBV6-1 NA CASRYSGNTIYF
TRBV27 NA CASSFRVLGSPLHF
TRBV5-6 NA CASSGLNYGYTF
TRBV5-6 NA CASSWGGYDEQYF
TRBV5-1 once CASSAGQGVNYGYTF
TRBV28 NA CASSPTGALYEQFF
TRBV9 NA CASSVDRAGGPLDEQFF
TRBV7-9 NA CASSPSDRPYEQYF
TRBV5-1 few CASKSGRAYNEQFF
TRBV11-2 NA CVTGFWTGELFF
TRBV7-8 NA CASSLRGQGIYEQYF
TRBV27 NA CASQTRGIGTVNEKLFF
TRBV27 once CASSRTGIRYSSSYNEQFF
TRBV18 NA CASSPGPSRGEQYF
TRBV6-5 NA CASSFTRSSYNSPLHF
TRBV28 NA CASSSGVAEAFF
TRBV6-5 NA CASRTTYEQYF
TRBV10-1 NA CASRLPTVLKGNTIYF
TRBV29-1 NA CSVGRGPGAEAFF
TRBV29-1 NA CSVLRGQMNTEAFF
TRBV28 NA CASSFGRWKRETQYF
TRBV20-1 NA CSPAEQFF
TRBV7-3 NA CASSRGTGGINEQFF
TRBV19 NA CASSTSLIGSSNQPQHF
TRBV6-6 few CASMVEGRGNQPQHF
TRBV18 NA CASSPNTGGQETQYF
TRBV4-1 few CASSPPGGGSYEQYF
TRBV5-4 NA CASRQTGGSMNTEAFF
TRBV27 few CASSLRGEAFF
TRBV2 NA CASSESGWRSEQYF
TRBV2 few CASSGDSSNTEAFF
TRBV9 NA CASSGDRPYEQYF